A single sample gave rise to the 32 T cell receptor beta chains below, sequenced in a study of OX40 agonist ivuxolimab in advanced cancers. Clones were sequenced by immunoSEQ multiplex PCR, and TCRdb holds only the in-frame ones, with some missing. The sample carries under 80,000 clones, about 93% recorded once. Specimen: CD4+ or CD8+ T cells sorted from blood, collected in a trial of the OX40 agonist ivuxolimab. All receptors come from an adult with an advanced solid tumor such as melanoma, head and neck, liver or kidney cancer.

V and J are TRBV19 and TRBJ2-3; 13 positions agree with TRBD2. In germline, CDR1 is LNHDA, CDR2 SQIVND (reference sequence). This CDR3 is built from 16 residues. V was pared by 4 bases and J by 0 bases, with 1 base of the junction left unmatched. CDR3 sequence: CASSTGLAGSTDTQYF. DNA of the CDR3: TGTGCCAGTAGTACGGGACTAGCGGGGAGCACAGATACGCAGTATTTT.

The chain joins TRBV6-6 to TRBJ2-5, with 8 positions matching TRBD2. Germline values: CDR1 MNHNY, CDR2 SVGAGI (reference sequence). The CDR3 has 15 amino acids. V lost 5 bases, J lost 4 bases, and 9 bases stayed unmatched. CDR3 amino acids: CASSQVGGARETQYF. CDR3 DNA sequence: TGTGCCAGCAGTCAGGTCGGGGGGGCCAGAGAGACCCAGTACTTC.

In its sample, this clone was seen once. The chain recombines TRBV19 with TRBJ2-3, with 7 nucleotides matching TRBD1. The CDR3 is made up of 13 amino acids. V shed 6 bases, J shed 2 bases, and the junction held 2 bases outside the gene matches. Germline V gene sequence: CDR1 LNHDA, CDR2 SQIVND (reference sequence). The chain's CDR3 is CASRGTVTDTQYF. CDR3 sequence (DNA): TGTGCCAGTAGGGGGACAGTCACAGATACGCAGTATTTT.

CDR3 nucleotides: TGTGCCAGCAGAGCTAGCGGGAGTAGGACAGATACGCAGTATTTT. Its translation: CASRASGSRTDTQYF. V usage is TRBV6-5 and J usage is TRBJ2-3; 10 bases are shared with TRBD2. Germline V CDR1 and CDR2: MNHEY, SVGAGI. This CDR3 is built from 15 residues. After removal of 6 bases from V and 3 bases from J, the junction contained 6 bases not matched to a gene.

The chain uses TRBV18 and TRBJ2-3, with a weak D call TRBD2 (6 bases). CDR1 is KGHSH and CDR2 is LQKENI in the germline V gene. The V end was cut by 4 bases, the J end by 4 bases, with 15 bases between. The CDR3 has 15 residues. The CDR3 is CASSHRDSGSDTQYF. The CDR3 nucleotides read TGTGCCAGCTCACACCGGGACTCAGGGTCAGATACGCAGTATTTT. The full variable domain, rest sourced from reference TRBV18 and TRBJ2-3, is NAGVMQNPRHLVRRRGQEARLRCSPMKGHSHVYWYRQLPEEGLKFMVYLQKENIIDESGMPKERFSAEFPKEGPSILRIQQVVRGDSAAYFCASSHRDSGSDTQYFGPGTRLTVL.

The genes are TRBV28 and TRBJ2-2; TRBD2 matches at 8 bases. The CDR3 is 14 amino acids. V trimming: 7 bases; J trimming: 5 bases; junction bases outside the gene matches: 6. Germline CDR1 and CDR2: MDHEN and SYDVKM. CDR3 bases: TGTGCCAGCATTGGGGGGACTAGGACCGGGGAGCTGTTTTTT. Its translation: CASIGGTRTGELFF.

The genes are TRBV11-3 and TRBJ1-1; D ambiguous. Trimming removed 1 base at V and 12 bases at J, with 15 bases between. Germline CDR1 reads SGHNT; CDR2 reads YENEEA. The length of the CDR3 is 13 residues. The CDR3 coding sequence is TGTGCCAGCAGCTTAGGTTCCGAGGGCCTTACTTTCTTT. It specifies CASSLGSEGLTFF.

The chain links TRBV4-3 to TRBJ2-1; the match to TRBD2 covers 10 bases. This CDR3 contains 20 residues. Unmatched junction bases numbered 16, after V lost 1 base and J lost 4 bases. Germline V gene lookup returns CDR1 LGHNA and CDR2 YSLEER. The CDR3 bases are TGCGCCAGCAGCCAAGCCAGGCCAGGGCTAGCGGGAGCCGGATACAATGAGCAGTTCTTC. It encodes CASSQARPGLAGAGYNEQFF.

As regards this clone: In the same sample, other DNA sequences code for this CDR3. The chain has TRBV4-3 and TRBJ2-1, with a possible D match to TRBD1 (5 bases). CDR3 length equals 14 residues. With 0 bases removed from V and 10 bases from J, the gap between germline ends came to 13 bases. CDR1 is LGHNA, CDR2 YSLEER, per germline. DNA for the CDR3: TGCGCCAGCAGCCAAGATGGTGGGGCAGGGGAGCAGTTCTTC. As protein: CASSQDGGAGEQFF.

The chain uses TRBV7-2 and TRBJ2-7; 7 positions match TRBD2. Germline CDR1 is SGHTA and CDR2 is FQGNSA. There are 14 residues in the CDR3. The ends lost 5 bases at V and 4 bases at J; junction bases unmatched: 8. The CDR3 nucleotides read TGTGCCAGCAGCCCGAGGGCGGGAGTTTACGAGCAGTACTTC. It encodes CASSPRAGVYEQYF.

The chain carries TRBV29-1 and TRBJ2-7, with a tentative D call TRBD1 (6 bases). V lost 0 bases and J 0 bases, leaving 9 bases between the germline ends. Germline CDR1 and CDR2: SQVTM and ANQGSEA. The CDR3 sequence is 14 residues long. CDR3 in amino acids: CSVEDGQSSYEQYF. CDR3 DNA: TGCAGCGTTGAAGACGGACAGAGCTCCTACGAGCAGTACTTC.

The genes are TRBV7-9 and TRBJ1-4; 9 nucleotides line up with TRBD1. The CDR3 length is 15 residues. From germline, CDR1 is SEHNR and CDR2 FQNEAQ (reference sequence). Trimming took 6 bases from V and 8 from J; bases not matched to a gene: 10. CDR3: CASSFTGGFEEKLFF. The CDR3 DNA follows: TGTGCCAGCAGTTTCACAGGGGGCTTTGAGGAAAAACTGTTTTTT.

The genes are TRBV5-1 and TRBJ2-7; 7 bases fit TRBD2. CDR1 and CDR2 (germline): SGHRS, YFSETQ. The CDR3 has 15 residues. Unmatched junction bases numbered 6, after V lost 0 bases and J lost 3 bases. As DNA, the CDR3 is TGCGCCAGCAGCTTGGGGGAGGGTGGCGTCTACGAGCAGTACTTC. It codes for CASSLGEGGVYEQYF.

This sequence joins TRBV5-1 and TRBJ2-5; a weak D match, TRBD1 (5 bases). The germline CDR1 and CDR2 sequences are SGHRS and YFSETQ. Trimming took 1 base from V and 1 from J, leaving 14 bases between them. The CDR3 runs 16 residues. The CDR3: CASSLTPRQSQETQYF. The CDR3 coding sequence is TGCGCCAGCAGCTTGACACCAAGACAGTCCCAAGAGACCCAGTACTTC.

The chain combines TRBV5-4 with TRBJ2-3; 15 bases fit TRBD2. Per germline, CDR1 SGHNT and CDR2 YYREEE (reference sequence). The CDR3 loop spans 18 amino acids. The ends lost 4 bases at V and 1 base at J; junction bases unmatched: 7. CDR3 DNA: TGTGCCAGCAGCCCTGGACTAGCGGGGGGGGCAGGCACAGATACGCAGTATTTT. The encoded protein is CASSPGLAGGAGTDTQYF.

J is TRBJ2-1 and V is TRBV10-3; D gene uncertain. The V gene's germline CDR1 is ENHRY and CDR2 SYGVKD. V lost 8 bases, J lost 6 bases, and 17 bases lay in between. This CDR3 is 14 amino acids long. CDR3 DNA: TGTGCCATCGGAGATCGATTACGACCCAATGAGCAGTTCTTC. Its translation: CAIGDRLRPNEQFF.

In DNA form, the CDR3 reads TGTGCCAGCAGTTCACTAGACAGGCGGGAGCTGTTTTTT. Translation gives CASSSLDRRELFF. This sequence joins TRBV27 and TRBJ2-2; D may be TRBD1 (6 bases). Trimming took off 4 bases at V and 9 bases at J, with 12 bases between the two ends. The CDR3 extends over 13 amino acids. The germline gives CDR1 MNHEY, CDR2 SMNVEV (reference sequence).

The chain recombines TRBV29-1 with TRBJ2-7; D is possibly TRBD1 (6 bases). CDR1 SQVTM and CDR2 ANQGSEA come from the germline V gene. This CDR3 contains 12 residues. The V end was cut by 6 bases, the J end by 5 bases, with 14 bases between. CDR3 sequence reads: CSVTTGPNEQYF. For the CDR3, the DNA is TGCAGCGTGACAACAGGGCCAAACGAGCAGTACTTC.

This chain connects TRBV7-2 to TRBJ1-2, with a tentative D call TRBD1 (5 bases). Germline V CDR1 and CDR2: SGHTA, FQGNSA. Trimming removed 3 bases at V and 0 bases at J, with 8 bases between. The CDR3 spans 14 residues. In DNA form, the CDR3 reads TGTGCCAGCAGCTTTCAGGGTTCTAACTATGGCTACACCTTC. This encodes CASSFQGSNYGYTF.

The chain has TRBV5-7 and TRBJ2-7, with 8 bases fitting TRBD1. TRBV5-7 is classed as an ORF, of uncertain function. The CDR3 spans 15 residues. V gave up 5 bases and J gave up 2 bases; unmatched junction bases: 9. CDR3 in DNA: TGTGCCAGCAGACCTCGACAGGGGAAGCCCTACGAGCAGTACTTC. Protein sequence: CASRPRQGKPYEQYF.

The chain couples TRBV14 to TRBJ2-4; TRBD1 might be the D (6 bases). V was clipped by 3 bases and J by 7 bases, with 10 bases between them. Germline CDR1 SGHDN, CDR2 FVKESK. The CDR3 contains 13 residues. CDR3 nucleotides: TGTGCCAGCAGCCAGGGGGCTAGTAACATTCAGTACTTC. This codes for CASSQGASNIQYF.

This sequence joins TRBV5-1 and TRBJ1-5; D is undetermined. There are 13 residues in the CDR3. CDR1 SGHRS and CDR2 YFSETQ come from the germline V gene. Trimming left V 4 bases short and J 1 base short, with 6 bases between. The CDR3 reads CASSEGSNQPQHF. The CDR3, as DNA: TGCGCCAGCAGCGAAGGGAGCAATCAGCCCCAGCATTTT.

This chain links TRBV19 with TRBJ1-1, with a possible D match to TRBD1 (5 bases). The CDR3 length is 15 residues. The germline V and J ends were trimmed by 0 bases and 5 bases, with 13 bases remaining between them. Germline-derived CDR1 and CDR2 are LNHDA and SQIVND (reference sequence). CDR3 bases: TGTGCCAGTAGTATAGATGGGGGGGTAGGGACTGAAGCTTTCTTT. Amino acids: CASSIDGGVGTEAFF.

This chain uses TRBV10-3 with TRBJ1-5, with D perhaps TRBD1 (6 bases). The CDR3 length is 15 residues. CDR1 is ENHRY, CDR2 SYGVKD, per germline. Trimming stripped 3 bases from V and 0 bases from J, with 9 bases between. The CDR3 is CAISEGGISNQPQHF. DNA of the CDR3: TGTGCCATCAGTGAAGGGGGAATTAGCAATCAGCCCCAGCATTTT.

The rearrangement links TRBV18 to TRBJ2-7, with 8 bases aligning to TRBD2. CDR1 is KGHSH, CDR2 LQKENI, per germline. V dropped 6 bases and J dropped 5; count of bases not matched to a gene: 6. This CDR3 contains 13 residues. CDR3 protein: CASSTELADEQYF. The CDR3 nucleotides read TGTGCCAGCTCGACAGAACTAGCGGACGAGCAGTACTTC.

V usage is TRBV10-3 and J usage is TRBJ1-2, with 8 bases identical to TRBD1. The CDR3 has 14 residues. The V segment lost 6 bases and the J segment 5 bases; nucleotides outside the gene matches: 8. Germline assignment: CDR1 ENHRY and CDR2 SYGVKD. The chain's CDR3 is CAIRSTGEGYGYTF. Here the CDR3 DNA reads TGTGCCATCAGATCGACAGGGGAGGGTTATGGCTACACCTTC.

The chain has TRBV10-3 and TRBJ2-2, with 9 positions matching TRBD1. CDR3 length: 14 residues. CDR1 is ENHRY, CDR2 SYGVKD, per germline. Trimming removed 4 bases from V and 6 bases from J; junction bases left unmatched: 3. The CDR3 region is CAISGQGGSGELFF. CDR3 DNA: TGTGCCATCAGTGGACAGGGGGGTTCCGGGGAGCTGTTTTTT.

The chain's CDR3 is CATRQGNQPQHF. The DNA for the CDR3 is TGTGCCACCCGACAGGGCAATCAGCCCCAGCATTTT. The gene calls are TRBV19 and TRBJ1-5; possibly TRBD1 for D (6 bases). V dropped 10 bases and J dropped 2 bases, with 9 bases sitting between them. From germline, CDR1 is LNHDA and CDR2 SQIVND (reference sequence). This CDR3 is built from 12 residues.

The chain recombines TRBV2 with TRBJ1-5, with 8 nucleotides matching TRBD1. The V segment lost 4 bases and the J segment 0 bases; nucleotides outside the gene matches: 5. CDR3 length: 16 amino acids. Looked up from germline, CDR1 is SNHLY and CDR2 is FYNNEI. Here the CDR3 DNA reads TGTGCCAGCAGTGTTCAGGGGGCGCTTAGCAATCAGCCCCAGCATTTT. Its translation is CASSVQGALSNQPQHF. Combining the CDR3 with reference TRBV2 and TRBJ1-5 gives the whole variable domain EPEVTQTPSHQVTQMGQEVILRCVPISNHLYFYWYRQILGQKVEFLVSFYNNEISEKSEIFDDQFSVERPDGSNFTLKIRSTKLEDSAMYFCASSVQGALSNQPQHFGDGTRLSIL.

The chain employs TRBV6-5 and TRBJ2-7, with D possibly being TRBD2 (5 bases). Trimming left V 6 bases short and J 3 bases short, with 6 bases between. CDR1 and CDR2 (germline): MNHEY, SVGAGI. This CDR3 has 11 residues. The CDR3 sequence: CASRGDYEQYF. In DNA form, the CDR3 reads TGTGCCAGCAGGGGAGACTACGAGCAGTACTTC.

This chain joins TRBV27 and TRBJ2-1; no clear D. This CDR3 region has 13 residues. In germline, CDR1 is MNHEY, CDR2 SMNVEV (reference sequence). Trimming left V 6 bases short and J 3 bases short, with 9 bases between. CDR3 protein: CASSRVLYNEQFF. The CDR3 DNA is TGTGCCAGCAGCCGGGTCCTCTACAATGAGCAGTTCTTC.

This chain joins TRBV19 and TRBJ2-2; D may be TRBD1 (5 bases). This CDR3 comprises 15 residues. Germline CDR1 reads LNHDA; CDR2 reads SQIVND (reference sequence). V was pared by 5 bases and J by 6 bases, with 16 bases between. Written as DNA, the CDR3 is TGTGCCAGTAGTCCCCCAGGGCGCGGAGCCGGGGAGCTGTTTTTT. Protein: CASSPPGRGAGELFF.